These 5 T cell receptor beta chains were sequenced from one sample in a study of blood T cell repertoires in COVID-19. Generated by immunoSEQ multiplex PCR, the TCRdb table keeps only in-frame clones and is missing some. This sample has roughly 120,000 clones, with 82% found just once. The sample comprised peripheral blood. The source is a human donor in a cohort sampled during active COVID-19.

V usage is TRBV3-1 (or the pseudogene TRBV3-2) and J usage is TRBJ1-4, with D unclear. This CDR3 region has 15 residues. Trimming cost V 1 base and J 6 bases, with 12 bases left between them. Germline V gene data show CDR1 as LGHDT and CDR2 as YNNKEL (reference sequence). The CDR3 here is CASSQGPGSYEKLFF. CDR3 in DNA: TGTGCCAGCAGCCAAGGACCGGGAAGCTATGAAAAACTGTTTTTT.

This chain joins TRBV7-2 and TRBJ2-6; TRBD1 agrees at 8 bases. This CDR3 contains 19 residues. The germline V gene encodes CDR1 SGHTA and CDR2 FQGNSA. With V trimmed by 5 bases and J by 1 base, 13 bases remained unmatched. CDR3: CASSIPLGQGRSGANVLTF. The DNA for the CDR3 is TGTGCCAGCAGCATCCCGCTAGGACAGGGAAGGTCTGGGGCCAACGTCCTGACTTTC.

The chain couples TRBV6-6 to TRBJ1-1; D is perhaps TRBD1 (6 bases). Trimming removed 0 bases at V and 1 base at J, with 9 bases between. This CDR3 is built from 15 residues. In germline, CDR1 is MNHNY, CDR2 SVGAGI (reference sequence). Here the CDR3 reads CASSYSRTANTEAFF. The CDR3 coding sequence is TGTGCCAGCAGTTACTCCAGGACAGCGAACACTGAAGCTTTCTTT.

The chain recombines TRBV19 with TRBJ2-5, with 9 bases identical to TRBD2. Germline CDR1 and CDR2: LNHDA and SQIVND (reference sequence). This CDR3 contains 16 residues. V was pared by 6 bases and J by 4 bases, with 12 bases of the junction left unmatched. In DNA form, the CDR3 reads TGTGCCAGTAGGGGAAGTAGCGGGGGCTCTAGAGAGACCCAGTACTTC. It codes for CASRGSSGGSRETQYF.

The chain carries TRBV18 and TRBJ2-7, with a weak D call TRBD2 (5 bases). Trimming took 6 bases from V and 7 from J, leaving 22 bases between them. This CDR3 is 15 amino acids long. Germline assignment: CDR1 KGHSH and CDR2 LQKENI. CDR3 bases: TGTGCCAGCTCCCTGTCCGGGGTTCCCGAACTTGAGCAGTACTTC. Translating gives CASSLSGVPELEQYF.